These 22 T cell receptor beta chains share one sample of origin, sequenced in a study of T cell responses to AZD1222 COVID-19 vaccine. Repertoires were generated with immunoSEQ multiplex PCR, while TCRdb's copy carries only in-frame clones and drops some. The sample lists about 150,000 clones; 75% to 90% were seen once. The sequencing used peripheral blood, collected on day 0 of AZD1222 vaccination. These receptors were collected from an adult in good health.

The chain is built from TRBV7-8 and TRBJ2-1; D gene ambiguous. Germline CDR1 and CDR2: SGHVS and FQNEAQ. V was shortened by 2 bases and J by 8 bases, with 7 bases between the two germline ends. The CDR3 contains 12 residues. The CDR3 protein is CASSLKVDEQFF. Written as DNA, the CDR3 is TGTGCCAGCAGCTTAAAGGTAGATGAGCAGTTCTTC.

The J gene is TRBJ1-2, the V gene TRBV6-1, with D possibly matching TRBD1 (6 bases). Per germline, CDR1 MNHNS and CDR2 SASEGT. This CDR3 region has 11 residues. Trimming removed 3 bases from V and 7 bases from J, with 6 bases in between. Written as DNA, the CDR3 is TGTGCCAGCAGTGAGGGGGCTGGCTACACCTTC. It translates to CASSEGAGYTF.

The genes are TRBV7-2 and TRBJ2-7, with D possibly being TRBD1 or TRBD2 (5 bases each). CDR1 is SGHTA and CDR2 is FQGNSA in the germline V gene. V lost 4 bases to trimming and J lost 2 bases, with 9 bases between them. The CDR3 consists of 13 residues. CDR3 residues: CASSSGTPYEQYF. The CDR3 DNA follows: TGTGCCAGCAGCTCAGGGACCCCCTACGAGCAGTACTTC. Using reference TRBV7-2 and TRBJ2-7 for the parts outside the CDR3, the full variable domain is GAGVSQSPSNKVTEKGKDVELRCDPISGHTALYWYRQSLGQGLEFLIYFQGNSAPDKSGLPSDRFSAERTGGSVSTLTIQRTQQEDSAVYLCASSSGTPYEQYFGPGTRLTVT.

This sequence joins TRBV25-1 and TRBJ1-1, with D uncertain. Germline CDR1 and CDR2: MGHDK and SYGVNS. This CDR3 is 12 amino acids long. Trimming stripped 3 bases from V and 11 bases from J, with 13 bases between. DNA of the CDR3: TGTGCCAGCAGTGATTCTCGGGTAGTGGCTTTCTTT. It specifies CASSDSRVVAFF.

The CDR3 loop is CAWSVRLLGGNQPQHF. The CDR3 nucleotides are TGTGCCTGGAGTGTACGGCTCCTCGGGGGCAATCAGCCCCAGCATTTT. The chain uses TRBV30 and TRBJ1-5; D call uncertain. Deletions cut 0 bases from V and 2 bases from J, with 14 bases between. There are 16 residues in the CDR3. The germline CDR1 and CDR2 sequences are GTSNPN and SVGIG (reference sequence).

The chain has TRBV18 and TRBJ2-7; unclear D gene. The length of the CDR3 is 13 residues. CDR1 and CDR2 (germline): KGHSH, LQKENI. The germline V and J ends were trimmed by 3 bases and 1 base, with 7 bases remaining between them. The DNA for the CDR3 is TGTGCCAGCTCACCGCGGCGGTCCTACGAGCAGTACTTC. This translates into CASSPRRSYEQYF. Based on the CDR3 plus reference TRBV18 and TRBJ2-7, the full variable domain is NAGVMQNPRHLVRRRGQEARLRCSPMKGHSHVYWYRQLPEEGLKFMVYLQKENIIDESGMPKERFSAEFPKEGPSILRIQQVVRGDSAAYFCASSPRRSYEQYFGPGTRLTVT.

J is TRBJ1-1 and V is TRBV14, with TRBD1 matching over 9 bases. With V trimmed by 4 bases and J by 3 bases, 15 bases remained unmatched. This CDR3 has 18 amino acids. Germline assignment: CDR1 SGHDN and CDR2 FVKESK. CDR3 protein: CASSPTEQGAREDTEAFF. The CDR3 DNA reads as TGTGCCAGCAGCCCGACGGAACAGGGGGCGCGAGAGGACACTGAAGCTTTCTTT.

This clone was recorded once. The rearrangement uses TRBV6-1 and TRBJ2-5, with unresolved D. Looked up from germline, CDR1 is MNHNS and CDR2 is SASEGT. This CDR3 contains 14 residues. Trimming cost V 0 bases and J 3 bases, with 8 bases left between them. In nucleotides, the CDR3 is TGTGCCAGCAGTGAAGCGGCAGTGAAAGAGACCCAGTACTTC. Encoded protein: CASSEAAVKETQYF.

In nucleotides, the CDR3 is TGTGCCAGCAGCTTATATACAGCTACTGCCTACGAGCAGTACTTC. This codes for CASSLYTATAYEQYF. V usage is TRBV7-9 and J usage is TRBJ2-7; D is unresolved. Trimming pared 2 bases from V and 2 bases from J, leaving 13 bases between. The CDR3 is 15 amino acids. CDR1 is SEHNR and CDR2 is FQNEAQ in the germline V gene (reference sequence).

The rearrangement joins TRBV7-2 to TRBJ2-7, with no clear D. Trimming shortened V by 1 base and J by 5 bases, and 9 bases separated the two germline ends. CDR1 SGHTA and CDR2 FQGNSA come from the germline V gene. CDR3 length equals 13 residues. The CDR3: CASSLGFGDEQYF. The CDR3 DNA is TGTGCCAGCAGCTTAGGGTTTGGGGACGAGCAGTACTTC.

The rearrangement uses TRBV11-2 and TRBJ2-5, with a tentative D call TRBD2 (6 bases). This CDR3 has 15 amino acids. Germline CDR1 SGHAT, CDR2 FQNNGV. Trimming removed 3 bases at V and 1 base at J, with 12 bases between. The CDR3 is CASSFQAGRQETQYF. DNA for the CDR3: TGTGCCAGCAGCTTTCAGGCGGGACGCCAAGAGACCCAGTACTTC.

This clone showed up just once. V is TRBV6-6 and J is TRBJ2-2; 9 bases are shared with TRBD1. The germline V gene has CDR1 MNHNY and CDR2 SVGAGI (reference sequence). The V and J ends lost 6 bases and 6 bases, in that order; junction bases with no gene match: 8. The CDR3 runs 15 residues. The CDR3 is CASRIRTGDAGELFF. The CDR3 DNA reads TGTGCCAGCAGGATAAGGACAGGGGACGCCGGGGAGCTGTTTTTT.

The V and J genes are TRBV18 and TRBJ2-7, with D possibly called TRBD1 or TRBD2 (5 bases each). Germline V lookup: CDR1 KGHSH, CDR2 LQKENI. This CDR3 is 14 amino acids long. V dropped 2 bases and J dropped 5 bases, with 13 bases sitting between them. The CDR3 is CASSPVRDPHEQYF. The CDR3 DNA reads TGTGCCAGCTCACCAGTCCGGGACCCACACGAGCAGTACTTC.

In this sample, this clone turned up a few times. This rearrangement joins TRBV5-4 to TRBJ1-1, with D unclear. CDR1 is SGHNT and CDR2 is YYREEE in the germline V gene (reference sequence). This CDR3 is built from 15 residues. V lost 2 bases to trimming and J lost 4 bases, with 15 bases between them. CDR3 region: CASSFGEEEITEAFF. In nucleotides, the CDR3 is TGTGCCAGCAGCTTCGGCGAGGAGGAGATCACTGAAGCTTTCTTT.

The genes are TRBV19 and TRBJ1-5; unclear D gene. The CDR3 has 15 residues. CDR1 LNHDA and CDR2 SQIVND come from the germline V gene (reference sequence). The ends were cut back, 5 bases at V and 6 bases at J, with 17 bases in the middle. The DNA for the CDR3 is TGTGCCAGTAGTCCCGGGTTGTTGGCGGTTCAGCCCCAGCATTTT. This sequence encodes CASSPGLLAVQPQHF. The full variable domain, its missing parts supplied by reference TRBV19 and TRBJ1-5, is DGGITQSPKYLFRKEGQNVTLSCEQNLNHDAMYWYRQDPGQGLRLIYYSQIVNDFQKGDIAEGYSVSREKKESFPLTVTSAQKNPTAFYLCASSPGLLAVQPQHFGDGTRLSIL.

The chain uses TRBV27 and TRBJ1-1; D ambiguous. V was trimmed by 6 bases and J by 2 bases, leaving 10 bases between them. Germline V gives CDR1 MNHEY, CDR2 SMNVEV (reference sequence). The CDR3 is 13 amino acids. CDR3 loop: CASRAQPNTEAFF. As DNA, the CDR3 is TGTGCCAGCAGGGCGCAACCTAACACTGAAGCTTTCTTT.

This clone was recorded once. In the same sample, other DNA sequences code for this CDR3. The CDR3 DNA follows: TGTGCCAGCAGCCAAGGCACACGCTCTGGAAACACCATATATTTT. Encoded protein: CASSQGTRSGNTIYF. The genes are TRBV3-1 (or the pseudogene TRBV3-2) and TRBJ1-3; D is ambiguous. Trimming took off 1 base at V and 0 bases at J, with 7 bases between the two ends. This CDR3 comprises 15 residues. Germline CDR1 reads LGHDT; CDR2 reads YNNKEL (reference sequence).

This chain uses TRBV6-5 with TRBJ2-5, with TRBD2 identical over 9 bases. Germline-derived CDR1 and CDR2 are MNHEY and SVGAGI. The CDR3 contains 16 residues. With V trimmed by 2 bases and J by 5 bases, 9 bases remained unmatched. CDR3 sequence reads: CASSYAPLAGAETQYF. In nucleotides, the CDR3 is TGTGCCAGCAGTTACGCACCACTAGCGGGCGCCGAGACCCAGTACTTC.

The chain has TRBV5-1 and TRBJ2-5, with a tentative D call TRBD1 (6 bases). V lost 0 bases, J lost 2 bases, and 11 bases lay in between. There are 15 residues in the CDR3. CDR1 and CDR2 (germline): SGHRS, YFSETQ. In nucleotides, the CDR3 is TGCGCCAGCAGCTTGGAGCCCGGACAGCAAGAGACCCAGTACTTC. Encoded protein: CASSLEPGQQETQYF.

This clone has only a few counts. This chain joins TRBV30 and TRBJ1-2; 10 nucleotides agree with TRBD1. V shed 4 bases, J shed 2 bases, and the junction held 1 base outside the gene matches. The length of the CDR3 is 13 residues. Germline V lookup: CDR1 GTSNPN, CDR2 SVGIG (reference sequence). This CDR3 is CAWKGQGNYGYTF. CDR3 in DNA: TGTGCCTGGAAGGGACAGGGGAACTATGGCTACACCTTC.

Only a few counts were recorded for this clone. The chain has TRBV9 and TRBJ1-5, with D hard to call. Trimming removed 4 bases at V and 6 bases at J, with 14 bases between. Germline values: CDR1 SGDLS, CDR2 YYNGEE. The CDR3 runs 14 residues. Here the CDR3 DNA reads TGTGCCAGCAGCCCCTCCGCCTCGGTTCAGCCCCAGCATTTT. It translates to CASSPSASVQPQHF.

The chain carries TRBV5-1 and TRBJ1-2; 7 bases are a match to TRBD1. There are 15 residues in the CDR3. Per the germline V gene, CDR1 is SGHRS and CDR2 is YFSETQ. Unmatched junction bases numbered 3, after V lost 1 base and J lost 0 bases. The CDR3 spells CASSLRDSANYGYTF. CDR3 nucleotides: TGCGCCAGCAGCTTGAGGGACAGCGCTAACTATGGCTACACCTTC.